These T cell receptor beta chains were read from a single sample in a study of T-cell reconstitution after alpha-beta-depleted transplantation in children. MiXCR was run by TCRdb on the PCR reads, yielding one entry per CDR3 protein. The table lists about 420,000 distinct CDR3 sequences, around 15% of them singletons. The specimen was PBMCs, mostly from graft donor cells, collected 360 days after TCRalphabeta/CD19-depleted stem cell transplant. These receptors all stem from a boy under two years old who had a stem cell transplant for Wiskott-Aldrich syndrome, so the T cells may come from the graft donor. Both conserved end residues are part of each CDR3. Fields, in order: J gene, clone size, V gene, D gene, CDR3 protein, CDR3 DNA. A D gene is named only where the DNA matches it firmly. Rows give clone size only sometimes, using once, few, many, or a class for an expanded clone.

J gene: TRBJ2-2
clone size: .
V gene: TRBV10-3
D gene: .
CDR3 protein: CAISESNTGELFF
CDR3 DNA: TGTGCCATCAGTGAGTCCAACACCGGGGAGCTGTTTTTT

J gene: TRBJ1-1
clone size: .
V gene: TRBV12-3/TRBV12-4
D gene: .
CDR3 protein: CASTPRVPGNTEAFF
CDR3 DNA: TGTGCCAGCACTCCTCGAGTGCCGGGGAACACTGAAGCTTTCTTT

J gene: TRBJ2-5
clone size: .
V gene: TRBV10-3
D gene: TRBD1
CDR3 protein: CAISDEGRGSETQYF
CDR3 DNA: TGTGCCATCAGTGATGAGGGCAGGGGGTCGGAGACCCAGTACTTC

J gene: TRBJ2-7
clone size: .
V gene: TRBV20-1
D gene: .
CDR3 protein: CSASYTGRSYEQYF
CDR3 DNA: TGCAGTGCTAGTTATACAGGTAGATCCTACGAGCAGTACTTC

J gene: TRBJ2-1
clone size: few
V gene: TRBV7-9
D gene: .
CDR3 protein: CASTGKGGSSYNEQFF
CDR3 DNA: TGTGCCAGCACGGGAAAGGGTGGGAGCTCCTACAATGAGCAGTTCTTC

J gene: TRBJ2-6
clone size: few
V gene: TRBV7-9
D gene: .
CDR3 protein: CASSYRLWGANVLTF
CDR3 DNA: TGTGCCAGCAGCTACCGACTGTGGGGGGCCAACGTCCTGACTTTC

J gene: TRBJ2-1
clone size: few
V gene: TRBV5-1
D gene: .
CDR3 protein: CASRLQGNEQFF
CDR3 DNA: TGCGCCAGTAGACTCCAGGGGAATGAGCAGTTCTTC

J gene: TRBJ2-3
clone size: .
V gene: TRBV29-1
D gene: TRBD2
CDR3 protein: CSGSGRAVNTQYF
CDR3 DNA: TGCAGCGGTAGCGGGAGGGCCGTAAATACGCAGTATTTT

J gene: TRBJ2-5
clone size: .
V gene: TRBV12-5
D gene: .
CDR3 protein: CASGRGRETQYF
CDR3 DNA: TGTGCTAGTGGCCGAGGTCGGGAGACCCAGTACTTC

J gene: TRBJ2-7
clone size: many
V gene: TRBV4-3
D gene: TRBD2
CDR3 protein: CASSQEPSLAGVYEQYF
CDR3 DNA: TGCGCCAGCAGCCAAGAACCATCCCTAGCGGGAGTCTACGAGCAGTACTTC

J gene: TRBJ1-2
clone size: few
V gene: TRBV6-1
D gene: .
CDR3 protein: CASSPQATANYGYTF
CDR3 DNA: TGTGCCAGCAGTCCACAGGCGACTGCTAACTATGGCTACACCTTC

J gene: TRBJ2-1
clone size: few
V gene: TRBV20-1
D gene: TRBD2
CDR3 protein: CSARPFRGSSYNEQFF
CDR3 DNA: TGCAGTGCTAGACCCTTTCGCGGGAGTTCCTACAATGAGCAGTTCTTC

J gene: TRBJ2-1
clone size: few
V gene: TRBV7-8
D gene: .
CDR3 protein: CASSLGVHEQFF
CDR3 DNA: TGTGCCAGCAGCTTAGGAGTGCATGAGCAGTTCTTC

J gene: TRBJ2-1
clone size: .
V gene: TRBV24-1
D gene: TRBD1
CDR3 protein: CATSDLPRTGINEQFF
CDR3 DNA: TGTGCCACCAGTGATTTGCCCCGGACAGGGATCAATGAGCAGTTCTTC

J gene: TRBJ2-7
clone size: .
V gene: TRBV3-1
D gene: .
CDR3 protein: CASSQVSSYEQYF
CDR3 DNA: TGTGCCAGCAGCCAGGTGAGCTCCTACGAGCAGTACTTC

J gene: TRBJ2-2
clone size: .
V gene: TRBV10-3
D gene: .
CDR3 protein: CAISESPLGGLNTGELFF
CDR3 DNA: TGTGCCATCAGTGAGTCGCCCTTAGGAGGGCTTAACACCGGGGAGCTGTTTTTT

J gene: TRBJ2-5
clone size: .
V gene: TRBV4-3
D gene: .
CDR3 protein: CASSQVKREQETQYF
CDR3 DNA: TGCGCCAGCAGCCAAGTAAAACGGGAGCAAGAGACCCAGTACTTC

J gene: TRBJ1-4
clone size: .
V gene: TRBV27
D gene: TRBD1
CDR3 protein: CASRASGTVWEKLFF
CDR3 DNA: TGTGCCAGCAGAGCGTCCGGGACAGTGTGGGAAAAACTGTTTTTT

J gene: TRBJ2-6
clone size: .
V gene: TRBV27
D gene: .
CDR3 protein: CASSPLRAGANVLTF
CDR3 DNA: TGTGCCAGCAGTCCCCTGAGGGCTGGGGCCAACGTCCTGACTTTC

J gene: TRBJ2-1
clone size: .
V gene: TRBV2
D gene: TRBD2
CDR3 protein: CATTPRTSGGAHYNEQFF
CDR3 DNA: TGTGCCACCACCCCCCGGACTAGCGGGGGGGCCCACTACAATGAGCAGTTCTTC

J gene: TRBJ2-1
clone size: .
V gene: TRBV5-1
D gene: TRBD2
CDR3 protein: CASSLARTSEQFF
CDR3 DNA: TGCGCCAGCAGCTTGGCCCGGACTAGTGAACAGTTCTTC

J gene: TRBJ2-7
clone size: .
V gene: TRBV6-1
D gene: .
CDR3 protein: CASTPRRLSYEQYF
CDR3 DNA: TGTGCCAGCACCCCAAGGCGCCTCTCCTACGAGCAGTACTTC

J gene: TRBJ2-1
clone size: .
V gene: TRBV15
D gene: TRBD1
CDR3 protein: CATSRVGRGNEQFF
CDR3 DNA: TGTGCCACCAGCAGAGTAGGCAGGGGGAATGAGCAGTTCTTC

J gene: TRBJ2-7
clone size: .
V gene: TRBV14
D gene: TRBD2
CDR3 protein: CASSQGGLAGGPSSYEQYF
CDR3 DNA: TGTGCCAGCAGCCAAGGCGGACTAGCGGGAGGGCCCAGCTCCTACGAGCAGTACTTC

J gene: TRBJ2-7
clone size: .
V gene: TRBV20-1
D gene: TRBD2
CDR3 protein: CSARDSGGSGGHPYEQYF
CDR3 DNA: TGCAGTGCTAGAGATTCGGGCGGTAGCGGGGGGCACCCATACGAGCAGTACTTC

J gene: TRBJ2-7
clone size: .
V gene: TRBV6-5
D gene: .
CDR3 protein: CASSYKVGGGYYEQYF
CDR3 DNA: TGTGCCAGCAGTTATAAAGTTGGAGGGGGCTACTACGAGCAGTACTTC

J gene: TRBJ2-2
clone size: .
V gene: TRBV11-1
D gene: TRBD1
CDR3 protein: CASSSRFGTGKNTGELFF
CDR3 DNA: TGTGCCAGCAGCTCGAGGTTTGGGACAGGGAAGAACACCGGGGAGCTGTTTTTT

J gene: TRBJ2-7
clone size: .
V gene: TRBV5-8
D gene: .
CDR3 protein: CASSPDSEVFREQYF
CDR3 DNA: TGTGCCAGCAGCCCAGACAGTGAGGTTTTTCGCGAGCAGTACTTC

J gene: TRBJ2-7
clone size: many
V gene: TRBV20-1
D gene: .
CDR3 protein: CSASPGAGPYPYEQYF
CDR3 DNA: TGCAGTGCTAGCCCCGGGGCAGGCCCCTACCCCTACGAGCAGTACTTC

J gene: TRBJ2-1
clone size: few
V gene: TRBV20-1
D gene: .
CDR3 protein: CSAGDTYNEQFF
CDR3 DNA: TGCAGTGCTGGGGACACGTACAATGAGCAGTTCTTC

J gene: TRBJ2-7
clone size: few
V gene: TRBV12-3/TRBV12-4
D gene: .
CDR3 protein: CASSTTGLAYEQYF
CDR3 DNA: TGTGCCAGCAGCACCACAGGGCTGGCCTACGAGCAGTACTTC

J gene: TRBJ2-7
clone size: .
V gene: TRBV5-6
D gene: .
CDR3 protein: CASSLDGGYYEQYF
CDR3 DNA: TGTGCCAGCAGCTTGGACGGAGGATACTACGAGCAGTACTTC

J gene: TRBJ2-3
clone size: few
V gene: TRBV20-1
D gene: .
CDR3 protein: CSASHEESTDTQYF
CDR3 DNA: TGCAGTGCTAGTCATGAAGAAAGCACAGATACGCAGTATTTT

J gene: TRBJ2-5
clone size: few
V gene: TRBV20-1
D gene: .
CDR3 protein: CSARDRRGGETQYF
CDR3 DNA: TGCAGTGCTAGAGATCGGAGGGGAGGCGAGACCCAGTACTTC

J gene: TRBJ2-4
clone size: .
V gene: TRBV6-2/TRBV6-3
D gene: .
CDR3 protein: CASSYNEVDRSSVQYF
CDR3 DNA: TGTGCCAGCAGTTACAACGAAGTAGACAGGTCCAGCGTTCAGTACTTC

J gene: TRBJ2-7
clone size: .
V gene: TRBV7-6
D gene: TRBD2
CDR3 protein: CASSLGQGGLIYEQYF
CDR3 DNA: TGTGCCAGCAGCTTAGGGCAGGGAGGGCTAATCTACGAGCAGTACTTC

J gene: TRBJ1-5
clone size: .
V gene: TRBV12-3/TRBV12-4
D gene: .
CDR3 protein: CASSLEAGRQPQHF
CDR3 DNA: TGTGCCAGCAGTTTAGAGGCAGGGCGTCAGCCCCAGCATTTT

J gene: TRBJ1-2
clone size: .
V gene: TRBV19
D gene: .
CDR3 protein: CASSNGFYGYTF
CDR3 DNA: TGTGCCAGTAGTAACGGATTCTATGGCTACACCTTC

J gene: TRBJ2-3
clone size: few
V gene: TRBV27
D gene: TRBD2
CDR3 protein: CASSPLSGGALDTQYF
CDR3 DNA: TGTGCCAGCAGTCCGCTTAGCGGGGGGGCCCTAGATACGCAGTATTTT

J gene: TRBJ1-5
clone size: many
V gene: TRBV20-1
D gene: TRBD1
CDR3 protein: CSASLDRGYNQPQHF
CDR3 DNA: TGCAGTGCTAGTTTAGACAGGGGCTACAATCAGCCCCAGCATTTT

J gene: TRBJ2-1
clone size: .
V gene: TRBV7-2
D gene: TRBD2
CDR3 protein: CASSLAGGRAAYNEQFF
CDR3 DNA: TGTGCCAGCAGCTTAGCTGGCGGGAGGGCCGCCTACAATGAGCAGTTCTTC

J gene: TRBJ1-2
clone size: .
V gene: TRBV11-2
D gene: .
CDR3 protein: CASSQGINYGYTF
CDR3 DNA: TGTGCCAGCAGTCAGGGCATTAACTATGGCTACACCTTC

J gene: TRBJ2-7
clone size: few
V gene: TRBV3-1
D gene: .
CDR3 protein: CASSRTVHYEQYF
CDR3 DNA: TGTGCCAGCAGCCGGACAGTTCACTACGAGCAGTACTTC

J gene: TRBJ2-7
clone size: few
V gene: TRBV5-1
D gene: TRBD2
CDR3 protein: CASSFGTSGRHSTYEQYF
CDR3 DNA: TGCGCCAGCAGCTTCGGGACTAGCGGGAGGCACTCGACCTACGAGCAGTACTTC

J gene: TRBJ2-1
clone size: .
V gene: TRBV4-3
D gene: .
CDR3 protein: CASSQEGLNEQFF
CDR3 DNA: TGCGCCAGCAGCCAAGAGGGACTTAATGAGCAGTTCTTC

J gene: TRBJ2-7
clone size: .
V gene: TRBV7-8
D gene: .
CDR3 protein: CASSLRRISPYEQYF
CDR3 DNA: TGTGCCAGCAGCTTACGCAGGATCAGTCCCTACGAGCAGTACTTC

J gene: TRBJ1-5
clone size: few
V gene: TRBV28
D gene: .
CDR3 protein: CASSRRPVSNQPQHF
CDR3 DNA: TGTGCCAGCAGCCGTCGCCCGGTGAGCAATCAGCCCCAGCATTTT

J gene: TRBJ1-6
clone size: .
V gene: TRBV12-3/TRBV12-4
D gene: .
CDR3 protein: CASSYNSPLHF
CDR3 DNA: TGTGCGAGCTCCTATAATTCACCCCTCCACTTT